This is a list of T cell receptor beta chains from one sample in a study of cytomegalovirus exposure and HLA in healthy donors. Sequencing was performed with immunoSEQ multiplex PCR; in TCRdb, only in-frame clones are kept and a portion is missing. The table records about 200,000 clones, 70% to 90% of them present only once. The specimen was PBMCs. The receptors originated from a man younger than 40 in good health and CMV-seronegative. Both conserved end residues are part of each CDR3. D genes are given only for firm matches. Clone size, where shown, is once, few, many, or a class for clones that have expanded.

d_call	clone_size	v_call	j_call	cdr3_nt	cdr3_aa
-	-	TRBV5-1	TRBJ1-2	TGCGCCAGCAGCAGAGAAGACAGGACCGCTAACTATGGCTACACCTTC	CASSREDRTANYGYTF
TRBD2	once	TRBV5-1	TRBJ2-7	TGCGCCAGCAGCTCCCAGCATACTAGCGGGGCCTACGAGCAGTACTTC	CASSSQHTSGAYEQYF
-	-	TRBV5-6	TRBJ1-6	TGTGCCAGTCTCGTGGGAGGCCCTCTCTCTGCGTCACCCCTCCACTTT	CASLVGGPLSASPLHF
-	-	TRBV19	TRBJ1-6	TGTGCCAGTAGTCGGGGACAACAGGGTTCACCCCTCCACTTT	CASSRGQQGSPLHF
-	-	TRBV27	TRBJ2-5	TGTGCCAGCAGTTCACTAGGCGAAGAGACCCAGTACTTC	CASSSLGEETQYF
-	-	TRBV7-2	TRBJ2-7	TGTGCCAGCAGCTACCAGTTTGAGCAGTACTTC	CASSYQFEQYF
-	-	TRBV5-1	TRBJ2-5	TGCGCCAGCAGCTTGGTTGGAGAAGAGACCCAGTACTTC	CASSLVGEETQYF
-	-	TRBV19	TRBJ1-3	TGTGCCAGTACGGGGAGCGATCCTGGAAACACCATATATTTT	CASTGSDPGNTIYF
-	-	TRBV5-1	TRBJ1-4	TGCGCCAGCGGGCAGACCTCAACTAATGAAAAACTGTTTTTT	CASGQTSTNEKLFF
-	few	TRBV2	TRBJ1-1	TGTGCCAGCAGTGAAAGGGGGAACACTGAAGCTTTCTTT	CASSERGNTEAFF
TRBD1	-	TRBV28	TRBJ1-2	TGTGCCAGCAGATCAACAGGGGGGTTAGTCTATGGCTACACCTTC	CASRSTGGLVYGYTF
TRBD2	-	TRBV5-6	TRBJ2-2	TGTGCCAGCAGCTTAGCTGGCGGGGGGGCCGGCGGGGAGCTGTTTTTT	CASSLAGGGAGGELFF
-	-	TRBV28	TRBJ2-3	TGTGCCAGCGGTTATCAGGACGGGATAAATACGCAGTATTTT	CASGYQDGINTQYF
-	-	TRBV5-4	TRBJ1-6	TGTGCCAGCAGCTTGGGGGGGCGGAGCTCCTATAATTCACCCCTCCACTTT	CASSLGGRSSYNSPLHF
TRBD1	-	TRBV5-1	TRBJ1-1	TGCGCCAGCAGCTTGGGGGACAGGGCGGGGAACACTGAAGCTTTCTTT	CASSLGDRAGNTEAFF
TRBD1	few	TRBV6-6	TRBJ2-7	TGTGCCAGCAGTGACACCGGGACAGGGTCCTACGAGCAGTACTTC	CASSDTGTGSYEQYF
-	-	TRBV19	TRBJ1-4	TGTGCCACCCGAAGGGGATCGGCTAATGAAAAACTGTTTTTT	CATRRGSANEKLFF
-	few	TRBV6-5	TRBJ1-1	TGTGCCAGCAGTTACTCGGCGAACACTGAAGCTTTCTTT	CASSYSANTEAFF
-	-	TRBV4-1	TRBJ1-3	TGCGCCAGCAGCCAAGCAATGATGGACATTCTCGTCTCTGGAAACACCATATATTTT	CASSQAMMDILVSGNTIYF
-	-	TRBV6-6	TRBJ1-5	TGTGCCAGCAGTTACAAAGGGGATAGCAATCAGCCCCAGCATTTT	CASSYKGDSNQPQHF
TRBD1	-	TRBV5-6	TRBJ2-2	TGTGCCAGCAGCTTGGTCCTGACAGGGGAGATAACCGGGGAGCTGTTTTTT	CASSLVLTGEITGELFF
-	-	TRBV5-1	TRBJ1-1	TGCGCCAGCAGCTTTCGGGGTCGGTTGAACACTGAAGCTTTCTTT	CASSFRGRLNTEAFF
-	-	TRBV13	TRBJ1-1	TGTGCCAGCAGCCGCTCGCGGAACACTGAAGCTTTCTTT	CASSRSRNTEAFF
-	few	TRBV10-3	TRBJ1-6	TGTGCCATCAGTGGCAAGCAGGGTGGCAATTCACCCCTCCACTTT	CAISGKQGGNSPLHF
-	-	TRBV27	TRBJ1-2	TGTGCCAGCAGATCCGGACAGTTCTATGGCTACACCTTC	CASRSGQFYGYTF
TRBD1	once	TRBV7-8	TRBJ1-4	TGTGCCAGCAGCTTAGGGACAGGGGGTCTAAGGGAATGGCGGAATGAAAAACTGTTTTTT	CASSLGTGGLREWRNEKLFF
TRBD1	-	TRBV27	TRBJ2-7	TGTGCCAGCAGGTCAGGGGGCGAGCAGTACTTC	CASRSGGEQYF
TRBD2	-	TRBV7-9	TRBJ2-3	TGTGCCAGCAGCTTAGACGCGGGGGGAAGCACAGATACGCAGTATTTT	CASSLDAGGSTDTQYF
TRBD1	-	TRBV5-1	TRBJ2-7	TGCGCCAGCAGCTTGGTAAGACAGGGGGCGAGGGGGGCCTACGAGCAGTACTTC	CASSLVRQGARGAYEQYF
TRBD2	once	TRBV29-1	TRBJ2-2	TGCAGCGTTTTTTCTAGCGGGGGGGGGAACACCGGGGAGCTGTTTTTT	CSVFSSGGGNTGELFF
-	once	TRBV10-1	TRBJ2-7	TGCGCCAGCAGAGAAGGAGCCCCCTACGAGCAGTACTTC	CASREGAPYEQYF
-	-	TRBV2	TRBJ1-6	TGTGCCAGCAGAACGGACAGTAATTCACCCCTCCACTTT	CASRTDSNSPLHF
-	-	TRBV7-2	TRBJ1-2	TGTGCCAGCAGCTTAAACAGGGCGAACTATGGCTACACCTTC	CASSLNRANYGYTF